The next 19 T cell receptor beta chains were all read from a single sample in a study of shared clonotypes between healthy human individuals. Here immunoSEQ multiplex PCR was the method, and the copy in TCRdb shows in-frame clones only, minus some. The sample includes hundreds of thousands of clones, 80% to 90% of them seen just once. Sequencing was performed on memory CD8+ T cells sorted from blood. Subset denoted: CD45RO+ cells pooled with CCR7-negative TemRA cells. These receptors were obtained from a man aged 18 to 35 in good health.

This chain links TRBV5-1 with TRBJ1-2, with TRBD1 matching over 9 bases. The CDR3 has 15 residues. J gave up 7 bases and V 3 bases, and 10 bases lay outside the gene matches. Germline CDR1 SGHRS, CDR2 YFSETQ. The chain's CDR3 is CASSWAGQGKIGYTF. The CDR3 nucleotides read TGCGCCAGCAGCTGGGCGGGACAGGGAAAAATTGGCTACACCTTC. The variable domain in full, completed from reference TRBV5-1 and TRBJ1-2, reads KAGVTQTPRYLIKTRGQQVTLSCSPISGHRSVSWYQQTPGQGLQFLFEYFSETQRNKGNFPGRFSGRQFSNSRSEMNVSTLELGDSALYLCASSWAGQGKIGYTFGSGTRLTVV.

V gene TRBV5-1 combines with J gene TRBJ2-4; 9 bases are shared with TRBD1. The V segment lost 4 bases and the J segment 0 bases; nucleotides outside the gene matches: 17. The CDR3 spans 20 residues. CDR1 and CDR2 from the germline V gene are SGHRS and YFSETQ. The CDR3 DNA follows: TGCGCCAGCAGCATTACTCCGGGACAGGGAATGAGGGGAGCCAAAAACATTCAGTACTTC. Its protein product is CASSITPGQGMRGAKNIQYF.

The CDR3 sequence: CASSLVGGATDTQYF. The CDR3 DNA follows: TGCGCCAGCAGCTTGGTGGGGGGAGCTACAGATACGCAGTATTTT. V and J are TRBV5-1 and TRBJ2-3; a possible D gene is TRBD2 (6 bases). Germline values: CDR1 SGHRS, CDR2 YFSETQ. This CDR3 is built from 15 residues. Trimming left V 0 bases short and J 3 bases short, with 11 bases between.

The rearrangement uses TRBV4-1 and TRBJ1-2; possibly TRBD1 for D (6 bases). The CDR3 runs 14 residues. Germline V gene lookup returns CDR1 MGHRA and CDR2 YSYEKL. V lost 1 base and J lost 4, with 10 bases in between. The CDR3 DNA reads TGCGCCAGCAGCCAAGTGACAGGCCTCTATGGCTACACCTTC. It codes for CASSQVTGLYGYTF.

The chain carries TRBV5-1 and TRBJ1-6; D not certain. Trimming pared 2 bases from V and 3 bases from J, leaving 3 bases between. The germline V gene encodes CDR1 SGHRS and CDR2 YFSETQ. The CDR3 consists of 13 residues. CDR3: CASSLDYNSPLHF. The CDR3 DNA is TGCGCCAGCAGCTTAGACTATAATTCACCCCTCCACTTT.

This chain connects TRBV28 to TRBJ2-2; D is ambiguous. V was trimmed by 3 bases and J by 0 bases, leaving 11 bases between them. The CDR3 is 16 amino acids. Germline V gives CDR1 MDHEN, CDR2 SYDVKM. The CDR3 here is CASSLLWLPNTGELFF. The CDR3 coding sequence is TGTGCCAGCAGTTTGTTATGGCTTCCGAACACCGGGGAGCTGTTTTTT.

The sample holds many counts of this clone. The identical CDR3 is also encoded by other nucleotide sequences in the sample. V gene TRBV5-4 combines with J gene TRBJ2-5, with D perhaps assigned TRBD1 or TRBD2 (7 bases each). CDR1 and CDR2 from the germline V gene are SGHNT and YYREEE (reference sequence). The V end was cut by 2 bases, the J end by 5 bases, with 13 bases between. CDR3 length equals 14 residues. This CDR3 reads CASSFGQGGETQYF. The CDR3 nucleotides are TGTGCCAGCAGCTTTGGGCAGGGGGGGGAGACCCAGTACTTC.

Concerning this clone itself: The sample contains more than one DNA sequence encoding this CDR3. The gene calls are TRBV4-1 and TRBJ1-3; D gene uncertain. CDR1 and CDR2 from the germline V gene are MGHRA and YSYEKL. This CDR3 is built from 15 residues. The ends were cut back, 1 base at V and 3 bases at J, with 10 bases in the middle. CDR3 residues: CASSQGPGNGNTIYF. Here the CDR3 DNA reads TGCGCCAGCAGCCAAGGGCCGGGTAATGGAAACACCATATATTTT.

The chain uses TRBV9 and TRBJ1-2, with D possibly matching TRBD1 (5 bases). V shed 3 bases and J shed 6 bases, with 12 bases lying between them. CDR3 length: 13 residues. From germline, CDR1 is SGDLS and CDR2 YYNGEE. CDR3 loop: CASSAGTVDGYTF. In DNA form, the CDR3 reads TGTGCCAGCAGCGCTGGGACTGTAGATGGCTACACCTTC.

The genes are TRBV11-2 and TRBJ2-5; D remains unclear. CDR3 length: 14 amino acids. The germline V and J ends were trimmed by 8 bases and 2 bases, with 15 bases remaining between them. Germline V gene lookup returns CDR1 SGHAT and CDR2 FQNNGV. This CDR3 is CASGPKVQQETQYF. In nucleotides, the CDR3 is TGTGCCAGCGGCCCGAAGGTGCAGCAAGAGACCCAGTACTTC.

This sequence joins TRBV11-1 and TRBJ1-5; 8 positions match TRBD1. The V gene end was trimmed by 4 bases and the J gene end by 4 bases; junction bases not matched to a gene: 6. The germline gives CDR1 SGHAT, CDR2 FQDESV (reference sequence). This CDR3 contains 15 residues. CDR3 protein: CASSSDRDRNQPQHF. The CDR3 DNA reads as TGTGCCAGCAGCTCAGACCGGGACAGGAATCAGCCCCAGCATTTT.

This clone was counted once. CDR3 bases: TGCGCCAGCACCAGAGGAGTGGCAGGGCCAAAGTTCTCCTACAATGAGCAGTTCTTC. This sequence encodes CASTRGVAGPKFSYNEQFF. This sequence joins TRBV10-1 and TRBJ2-1, with D possibly matching TRBD1 (5 bases). This CDR3 has 19 amino acids. Germline V gene lookup returns CDR1 WNHNN and CDR2 SYGVQD (reference sequence). Trimming took 7 bases from V and 0 from J, leaving 25 bases between them.

The CDR3 region has the DNA TGTGCCTGGAGTGGACCGTACACAGATACGCAGTATTTT. Translation: CAWSGPYTDTQYF. This chain joins TRBV30 and TRBJ2-3; D remains ambiguous. V was pared by 1 base and J by 2 bases, with 7 bases between. The CDR3 length is 13 residues. Germline CDR1 and CDR2: GTSNPN and SVGIG (reference sequence).

The V call is TRBV10-3, the J call TRBJ2-4; D is possibly TRBD1 (6 bases). The V gene's germline CDR1 is ENHRY and CDR2 SYGVKD. V lost 0 bases, J lost 1 base, and 10 bases lay in between. This CDR3 has 16 amino acids. In DNA form, the CDR3 reads TGTGCCATCAGTGAGTCTTGGGGGCTCGCCAAAAACATTCAGTACTTC. Its translation: CAISESWGLAKNIQYF.

This clone was seen just once. The chain carries TRBV14 and TRBJ2-7, with D possibly TRBD2 on 5 matching bases. The ends were cut back, 0 bases at V and 4 bases at J, with 10 bases in the middle. The V gene's germline CDR1 is SGHDN and CDR2 FVKESK. CDR3 length: 14 amino acids. CDR3 residues: CASSQDRGFYEQYF. Written as DNA, the CDR3 is TGTGCCAGCAGCCAAGACCGGGGATTTTACGAGCAGTACTTC. The variable domain in full, completed from reference TRBV14 and TRBJ2-7, reads EAGVTQFPSHSVIEKGQTVTLRCDPISGHDNLYWYRRVMGKEIKFLLHFVKESKQDESGMPNNRFLAERTGGTYSTLKVQPAELEDSGVYFCASSQDRGFYEQYFGPGTRLTVT.

This rearrangement joins TRBV7-9 to TRBJ1-1, with no clear D. Trimming left V 5 bases short and J 7 bases short, with 14 bases between. The CDR3 runs to 13 residues. From germline, CDR1 is SEHNR and CDR2 FQNEAQ (reference sequence). The DNA of the CDR3 is TGTGCCAGCAGCCCCGGAGTGGCCGATGAAGCTTTCTTT. Translating it yields CASSPGVADEAFF.

This clone was seen a handful of times. J is TRBJ2-1 and V is TRBV2; maybe TRBD2 (7 bases). V was trimmed by 11 bases and J by 2 bases, leaving 13 bases between them. There are 13 residues in the CDR3. Germline CDR1 reads SNHLY; CDR2 reads FYNNEI. The CDR3 DNA is TGTGCCTGGAGGGGGACTACCTACAATGAGCAGTTCTTC. It is translated as CAWRGTTYNEQFF. Full variable domain (missing parts from reference TRBV2 and TRBJ2-1): EPEVTQTPSHQVTQMGQEVILRCVPISNHLYFYWYRQILGQKVEFLVSFYNNEISEKSEIFDDQFSVERPDGSNFTLKIRSTKLEDSAMYFCAWRGTTYNEQFFGPGTRLTVL.

The chain is built from TRBV4-3 and TRBJ2-5; 8 nucleotides agree with TRBD2. Germline CDR1 and CDR2: LGHNA and YSLEER. The V gene end was trimmed by 0 bases and the J gene end by 3 bases; junction bases not matched to a gene: 15. This CDR3 region has 19 residues. The CDR3 sequence: CASSQERRIAGFLEETQYF. The CDR3 DNA reads as TGCGCCAGCAGCCAAGAAAGGCGCATAGCGGGATTTTTAGAAGAGACCCAGTACTTC.

To note about this clone: The identical CDR3 is also encoded by other nucleotide sequences in the sample. The rearrangement joins TRBV6-5 to TRBJ2-7; weak D call: TRBD1 (5 bases). There are 13 residues in the CDR3. The V end was cut by 0 bases, the J end by 4 bases, with 7 bases between. Germline V lookup: CDR1 MNHEY, CDR2 SVGAGI. In DNA, the CDR3 is TGTGCCAGCAGTTACTCCGCAGGGTACGAGCAGTACTTC. Translation gives CASSYSAGYEQYF.